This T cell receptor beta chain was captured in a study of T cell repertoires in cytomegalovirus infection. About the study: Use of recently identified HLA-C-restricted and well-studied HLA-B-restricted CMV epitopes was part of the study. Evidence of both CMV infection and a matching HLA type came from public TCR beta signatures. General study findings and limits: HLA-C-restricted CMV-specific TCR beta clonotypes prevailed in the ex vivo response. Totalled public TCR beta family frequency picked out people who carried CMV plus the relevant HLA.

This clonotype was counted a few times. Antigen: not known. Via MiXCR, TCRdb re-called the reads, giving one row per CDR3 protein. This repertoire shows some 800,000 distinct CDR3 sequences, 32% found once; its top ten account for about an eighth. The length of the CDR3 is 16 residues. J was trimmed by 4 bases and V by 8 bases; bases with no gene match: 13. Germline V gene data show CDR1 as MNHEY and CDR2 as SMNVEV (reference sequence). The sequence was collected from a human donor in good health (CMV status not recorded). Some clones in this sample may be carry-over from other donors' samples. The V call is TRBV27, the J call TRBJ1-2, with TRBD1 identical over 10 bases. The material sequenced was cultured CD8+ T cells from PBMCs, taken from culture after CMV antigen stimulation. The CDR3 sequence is CASSHKPGTGAYGYTF. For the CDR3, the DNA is TGTGCCAGCTCTCATAAACCCGGGACAGGGGCCTATGGCTACACCTTC.